A selection of T cell receptor beta chains follows, all from one sample in a study of OX40 agonist ivuxolimab in advanced cancers. Clones were sequenced by immunoSEQ multiplex PCR, and TCRdb holds only the in-frame ones, with some missing. This sample yields 70,000 to 100,000 clones, of which around four fifths are seen a single time; around 1.1% belongs to the top ten. Sequencing was performed on CD4+ or CD8+ T cells sorted from blood, taken in a trial of the OX40 agonist ivuxolimab. These receptors came from an adult with an advanced solid tumor such as melanoma, head and neck, liver or kidney cancer. Each CDR3 is given with its conserved first and last residue. The D gene is left open where the match is weak.

>TRBV30|14|-|TRBJ1-4
CAWTKQGLGEKLFF
TGTGCCTGGACCAAACAGGGCTTGGGTGAAAAACTGTTTTTT
>TRBV7-3|16|-|TRBJ2-2
CASSLIMAGIGGELFF
TGTGCCAGCAGCTTAATAATGGCAGGGATCGGCGGGGAGCTGTTTTTT
>TRBV5-1|15|TRBD2|TRBJ2-3
CASSLALAGTDTQYF
TGCGCCAGCAGCTTGGCTCTAGCGGGCACAGATACGCAGTATTTT
>TRBV2|12|-|TRBJ2-2
CASSVDTGELFF
TGTGCCAGCAGTGTGGATACCGGGGAGCTGTTTTTT
>TRBV29-1|11|-|TRBJ1-2
CSVEWGYGYTF
TGCAGCGTTGAATGGGGCTATGGCTACACCTTC
>TRBV2|17|TRBD1|TRBJ1-2
CASSEALGRGNNYGYTF
TGTGCCAGCAGTGAAGCGCTTGGCAGGGGGAATAACTATGGCTACACCTTC
>TRBV7-2|15|TRBD1|TRBJ1-5
CASSLKGDRGQPQHF
TGTGCCAGCAGCTTAAAAGGGGACAGGGGTCAGCCCCAGCATTTT
>TRBV7-2|17|-|TRBJ2-6
CASSRVGGPSGANVLTF
TGTGCCAGCAGCCGGGTTGGGGGGCCCTCGGGGGCCAACGTCCTGACTTTC
>TRBV5-3|17|-|TRBJ1-6
CARSSFSRSSYNSPLHF
TGTGCCAGAAGCTCCTTCTCGCGGAGCTCCTATAATTCACCCCTCCACTTT
>TRBV6-1|12|-|TRBJ1-2
CASSEDLYGYTF
TGTGCCAGCAGTGAGGACCTCTATGGCTACACCTTC
>TRBV18|13|-|TRBJ2-3
CASSPGLTDTQYF
TGTGCCAGCTCACCCGGACTCACAGATACGCAGTATTTT
>TRBV18|15|TRBD1|TRBJ2-2
CASSPDRGRPGELFF
TGTGCCAGCTCACCGGACAGGGGGCGCCCCGGGGAGCTGTTTTTT
>TRBV5-1|16|-|TRBJ1-4
CASSLADRTVGEKLFF
TGCGCCAGCAGCTTGGCCGACAGGACGGTAGGGGAAAAACTGTTTTTT
>TRBV6-6|14|-|TRBJ1-5
CASSPDGGGQPQHF
TGTGCCAGCAGTCCGGATGGGGGTGGCCAGCCCCAGCATTTT
>TRBV7-3|15|TRBD1|TRBJ2-7
CASSLAGGNSYEQYF
TGTGCCAGCAGCTTAGCAGGGGGCAATTCCTACGAGCAGTACTTC
>TRBV7-2|14|-|TRBJ2-7
CASSLVWGPGEQYF
TGTGCCAGCAGCTTAGTGTGGGGGCCGGGGGAGCAGTACTTC
>TRBV11-2|15|-|TRBJ1-1
CASSPTGLGGTEAFF
TGTGCCAGCAGCCCCACAGGGTTGGGCGGCACTGAAGCTTTCTTT
>TRBV7-6|17|TRBD2|TRBJ2-2
CASSLARGGAVTGELFF
TGTGCCAGCAGCTTAGCGCGGGGGGGAGCGGTCACCGGGGAGCTGTTTTTT
>TRBV15|14|-|TRBJ2-5
CATSRDKTEETQYF
TGTGCCACCAGCAGAGATAAAACAGAAGAGACCCAGTACTTC
>TRBV14|16|-|TRBJ2-5
CASSQDRGAQQETQYF
TGTGCCAGCAGCCAAGATAGAGGGGCCCAGCAAGAGACCCAGTACTTC
>TRBV11-1|17|TRBD2|TRBJ2-5
CASSLGKTSGLQETQYF
TGTGCCAGCAGCTTAGGAAAGACTAGCGGATTACAAGAGACCCAGTACTTC
>TRBV5-4|16|-|TRBJ1-6
CASSLAGGGSHPPLHF
TGTGCCAGCAGCTTGGCCGGGGGTGGTTCCCATCCACCCCTCCACTTT
>TRBV28|17|-|TRBJ1-1
CASREGVSKLTNTEAFF
TGTGCCAGCAGGGAGGGGGTCTCGAAGCTGACCAACACTGAAGCTTTCTTT
>TRBV18|13|-|TRBJ2-5
CASSPGFGETQYF
TGTGCCAGCTCACCCGGTTTTGGGGAGACCCAGTACTTC
>TRBV7-8|14|-|TRBJ1-1
CASSLEGRITEAFF
TGTGCCAGCAGCTTAGAAGGGAGAATCACTGAAGCTTTCTTT
>TRBV4-3|12|-|TRBJ1-2
CASSQEDYGYTF
TGCGCCAGCAGCCAAGAAGACTATGGCTACACCTTC
>TRBV5-1|15|-|TRBJ2-3
CASSWSVGATDTQYF
TGCGCCAGCAGCTGGTCGGTAGGAGCCACAGATACGCAGTATTTT
>TRBV5-1|16|TRBD1|TRBJ2-3
CASTIGGTGHTDTQYF
TGCGCCAGCACCATAGGTGGGACAGGGCACACAGATACGCAGTATTTT
>TRBV7-2|14|TRBD1|TRBJ1-1
CASSRPGQGAEAFF
TGTGCCAGCAGCCGCCCAGGACAGGGGGCCGAGGCTTTCTTT
>TRBV6-1|15|-|TRBJ1-5
CASSLGIDSNQPQHF
TGTGCCAGCTCACTTGGGATCGATAGCAATCAGCCCCAGCATTTT
>TRBV5-1|15|TRBD1|TRBJ2-1
CASSLGTGTRSEQFF
TGCGCCAGCAGCTTGGGGACAGGGACCCGGAGTGAGCAGTTCTTC
>TRBV7-6|15|TRBD1|TRBJ1-2
CASSAGGSPNYGYTF
TGTGCCAGCTCCGCAGGGGGCAGTCCTAACTATGGCTACACCTTC
>TRBV7-8|15|-|TRBJ2-5
CASSLGVRREETQYF
TGTGCCAGCAGCTTAGGTGTTAGGAGGGAAGAGACCCAGTACTTC